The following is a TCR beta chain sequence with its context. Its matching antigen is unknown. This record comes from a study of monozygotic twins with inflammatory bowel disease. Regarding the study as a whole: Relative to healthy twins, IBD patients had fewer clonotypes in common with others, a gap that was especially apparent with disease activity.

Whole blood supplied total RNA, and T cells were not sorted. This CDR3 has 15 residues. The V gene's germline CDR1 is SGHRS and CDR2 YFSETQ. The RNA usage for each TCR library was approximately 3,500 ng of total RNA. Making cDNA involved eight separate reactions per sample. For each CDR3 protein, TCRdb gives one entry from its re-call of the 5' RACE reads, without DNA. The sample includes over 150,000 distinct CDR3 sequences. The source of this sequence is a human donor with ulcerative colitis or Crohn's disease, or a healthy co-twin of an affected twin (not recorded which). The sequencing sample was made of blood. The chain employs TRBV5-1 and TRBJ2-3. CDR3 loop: CASSLDGGATDTQYF.